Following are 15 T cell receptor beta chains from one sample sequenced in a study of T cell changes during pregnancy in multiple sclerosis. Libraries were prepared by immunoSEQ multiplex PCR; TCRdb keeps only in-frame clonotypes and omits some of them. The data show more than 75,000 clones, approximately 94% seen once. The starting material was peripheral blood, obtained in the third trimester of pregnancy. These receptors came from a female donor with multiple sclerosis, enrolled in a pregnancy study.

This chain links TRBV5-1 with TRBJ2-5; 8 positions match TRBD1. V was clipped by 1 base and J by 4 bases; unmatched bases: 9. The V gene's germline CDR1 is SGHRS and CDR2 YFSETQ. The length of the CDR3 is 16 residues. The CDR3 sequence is CASSLLETGALETQYF. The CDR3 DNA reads TGCGCCAGCAGCTTGCTGGAGACAGGGGCCCTAGAGACCCAGTACTTC.

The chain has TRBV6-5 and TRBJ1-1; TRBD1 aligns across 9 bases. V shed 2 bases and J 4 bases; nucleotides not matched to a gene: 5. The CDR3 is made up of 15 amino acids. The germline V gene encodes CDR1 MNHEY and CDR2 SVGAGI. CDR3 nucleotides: TGTGCCAGCAGTTACGGACAGGGGCGCGGCACTGAAGCTTTCTTT. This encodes CASSYGQGRGTEAFF.

DNA of the CDR3: TGTGCCAGCAGTGTATCGGGGGGCGGGACAGATACGCAGTATTTT. It translates to CASSVSGGGTDTQYF. The rearrangement links TRBV2 to TRBJ2-3, with a weak D call TRBD2 (7 bases). Per germline, CDR1 SNHLY and CDR2 FYNNEI. The V end lost 4 bases, the J end lost 3 bases, and 14 bases lay between the germline ends. There are 15 residues in the CDR3.

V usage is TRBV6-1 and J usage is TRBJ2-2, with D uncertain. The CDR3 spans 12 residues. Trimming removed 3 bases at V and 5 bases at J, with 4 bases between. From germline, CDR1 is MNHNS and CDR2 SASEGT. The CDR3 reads CASSDPTGELFF. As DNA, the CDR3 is TGTGCCAGCAGTGACCCTACCGGGGAGCTGTTTTTT.

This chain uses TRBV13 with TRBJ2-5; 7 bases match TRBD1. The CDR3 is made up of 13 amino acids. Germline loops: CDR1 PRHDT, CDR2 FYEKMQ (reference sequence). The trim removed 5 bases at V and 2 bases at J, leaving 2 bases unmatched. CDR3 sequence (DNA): TGTGCCAGCAGCCAGGGACAGCAAGAGACCCAGTACTTC. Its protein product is CASSQGQQETQYF.

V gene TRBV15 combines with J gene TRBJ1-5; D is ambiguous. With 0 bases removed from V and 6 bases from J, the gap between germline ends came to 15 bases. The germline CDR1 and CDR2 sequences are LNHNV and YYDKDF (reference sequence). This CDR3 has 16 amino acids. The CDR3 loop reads CATSRDLGGGLQPQHF. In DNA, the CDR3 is TGTGCCACCAGCAGAGATCTAGGTGGAGGGCTTCAGCCCCAGCATTTT.

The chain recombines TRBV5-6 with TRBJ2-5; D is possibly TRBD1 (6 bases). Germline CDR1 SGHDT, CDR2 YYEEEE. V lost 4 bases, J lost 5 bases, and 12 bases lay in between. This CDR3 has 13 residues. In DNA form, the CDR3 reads TGTGCCAGCAGCCTCAGGGGTTTCGAGACCCAGTACTTC. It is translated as CASSLRGFETQYF.

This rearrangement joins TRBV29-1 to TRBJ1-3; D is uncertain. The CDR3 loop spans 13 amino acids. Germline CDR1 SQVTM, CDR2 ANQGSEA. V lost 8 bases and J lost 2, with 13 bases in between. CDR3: CSCIEAAGNTIYF. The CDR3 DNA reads TGCAGCTGTATCGAGGCCGCTGGAAACACCATATATTTT.

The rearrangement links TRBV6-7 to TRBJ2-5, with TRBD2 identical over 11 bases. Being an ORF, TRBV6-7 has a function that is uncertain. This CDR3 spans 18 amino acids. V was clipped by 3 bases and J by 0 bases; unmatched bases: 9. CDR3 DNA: TGTGCCAGCAGTTATTTGACTAGCGGGGCTTCGTACCAAGAGACCCAGTACTTC. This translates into CASSYLTSGASYQETQYF.

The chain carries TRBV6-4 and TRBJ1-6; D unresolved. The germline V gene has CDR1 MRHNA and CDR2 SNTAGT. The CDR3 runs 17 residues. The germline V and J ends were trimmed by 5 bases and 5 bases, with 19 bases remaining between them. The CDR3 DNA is TGTGCCAGCAGTACTTGGAGACTCGGAAGCAATAATTCACCCCTCCACTTT. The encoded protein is CASSTWRLGSNNSPLHF.

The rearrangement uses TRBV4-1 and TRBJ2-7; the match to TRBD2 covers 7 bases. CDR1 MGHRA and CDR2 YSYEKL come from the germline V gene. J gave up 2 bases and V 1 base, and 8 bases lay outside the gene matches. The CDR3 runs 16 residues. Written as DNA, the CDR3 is TGCGCCAGCAGCCAAGTGGGGTCGGGGGGAGCCTACGAGCAGTACTTC. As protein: CASSQVGSGGAYEQYF.

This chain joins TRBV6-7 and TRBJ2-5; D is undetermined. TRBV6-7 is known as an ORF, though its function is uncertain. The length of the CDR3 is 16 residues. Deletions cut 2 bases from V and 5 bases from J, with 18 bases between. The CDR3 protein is CASSYRDFWPVETQYF. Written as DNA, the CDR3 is TGTGCCAGCAGTTACCGAGACTTCTGGCCGGTGGAGACCCAGTACTTC.

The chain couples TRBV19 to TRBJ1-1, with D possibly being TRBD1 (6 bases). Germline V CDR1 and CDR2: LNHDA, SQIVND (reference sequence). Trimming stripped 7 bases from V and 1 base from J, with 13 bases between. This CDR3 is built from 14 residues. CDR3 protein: CASTTGQPNTEAFF. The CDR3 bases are TGTGCCAGTACCACAGGACAGCCGAACACTGAAGCTTTCTTT.

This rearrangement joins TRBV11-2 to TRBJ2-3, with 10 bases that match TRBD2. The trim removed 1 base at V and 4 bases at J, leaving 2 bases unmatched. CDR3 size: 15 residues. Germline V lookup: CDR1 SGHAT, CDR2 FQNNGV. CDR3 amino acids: CASSLAAGGPDTQYF. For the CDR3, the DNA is TGTGCCAGCAGCTTAGCAGCGGGGGGGCCAGATACGCAGTATTTT.

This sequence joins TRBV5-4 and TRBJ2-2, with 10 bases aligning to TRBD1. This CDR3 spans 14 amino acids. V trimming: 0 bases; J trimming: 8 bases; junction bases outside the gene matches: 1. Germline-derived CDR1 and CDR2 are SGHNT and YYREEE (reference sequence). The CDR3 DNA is TGTGCCAGCAGCTTGGGACAGGGGGCAGGGGAGCTGTTTTTT. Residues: CASSLGQGAGELFF.